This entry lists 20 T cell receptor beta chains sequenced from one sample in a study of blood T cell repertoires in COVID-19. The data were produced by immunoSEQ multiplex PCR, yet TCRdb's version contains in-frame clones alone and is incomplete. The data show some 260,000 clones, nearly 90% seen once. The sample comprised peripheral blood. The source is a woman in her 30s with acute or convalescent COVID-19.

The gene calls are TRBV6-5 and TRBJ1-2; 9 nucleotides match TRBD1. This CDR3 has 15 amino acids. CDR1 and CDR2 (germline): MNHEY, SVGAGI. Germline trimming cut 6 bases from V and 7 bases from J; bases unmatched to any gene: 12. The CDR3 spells CASSLRGTGTGGYTF. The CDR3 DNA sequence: TGTGCCAGCAGCTTAAGGGGGACAGGGACAGGTGGCTACACCTTC.

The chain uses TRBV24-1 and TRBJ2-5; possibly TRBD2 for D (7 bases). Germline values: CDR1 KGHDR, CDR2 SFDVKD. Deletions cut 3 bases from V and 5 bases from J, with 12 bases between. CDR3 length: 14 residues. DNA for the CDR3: TGTGCCACCAGTGATCGGGGGGCTTGGGAGACCCAGTACTTC. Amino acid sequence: CATSDRGAWETQYF.

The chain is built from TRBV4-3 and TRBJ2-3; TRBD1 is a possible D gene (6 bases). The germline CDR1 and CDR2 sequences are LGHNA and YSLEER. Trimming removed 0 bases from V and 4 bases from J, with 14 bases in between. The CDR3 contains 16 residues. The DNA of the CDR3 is TGCGCCAGCAGCCAAGATACGACAGGAGCTGCAGATACGCAGTATTTT. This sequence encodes CASSQDTTGAADTQYF.

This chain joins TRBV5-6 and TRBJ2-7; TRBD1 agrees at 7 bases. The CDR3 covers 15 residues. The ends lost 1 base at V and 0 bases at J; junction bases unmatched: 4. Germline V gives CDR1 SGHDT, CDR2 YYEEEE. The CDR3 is CASSLFNRGSYEQYF. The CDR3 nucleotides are TGTGCCAGCAGCTTGTTTAACAGGGGCTCCTACGAGCAGTACTTC.

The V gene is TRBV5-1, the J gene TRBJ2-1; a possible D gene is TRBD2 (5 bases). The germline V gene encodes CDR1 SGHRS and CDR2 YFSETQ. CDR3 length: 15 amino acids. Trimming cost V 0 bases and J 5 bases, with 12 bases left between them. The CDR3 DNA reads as TGCGCCAGCAGCTTGGAGGCTAGCCGCAACAATGAGCAGTTCTTC. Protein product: CASSLEASRNNEQFF.

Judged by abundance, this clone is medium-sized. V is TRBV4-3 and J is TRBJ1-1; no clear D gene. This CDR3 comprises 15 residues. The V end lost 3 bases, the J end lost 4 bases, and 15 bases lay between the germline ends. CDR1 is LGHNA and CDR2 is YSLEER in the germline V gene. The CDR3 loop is CASSQEAGLATEAFF. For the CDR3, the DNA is TGCGCCAGCAGCCAGGAGGCGGGATTGGCCACTGAAGCTTTCTTT.

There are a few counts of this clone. The CDR3, as DNA: TGTGCCAGCTCCCAGACAGGGGCCCCCTACGAGCAGTACTTC. Amino acid sequence: CASSQTGAPYEQYF. V usage is TRBV18 and J usage is TRBJ2-7; TRBD1 agrees at 8 bases. With V trimmed by 6 bases and J by 2 bases, 6 bases remained unmatched. CDR1 is KGHSH and CDR2 is LQKENI in the germline V gene. This CDR3 region has 14 residues.

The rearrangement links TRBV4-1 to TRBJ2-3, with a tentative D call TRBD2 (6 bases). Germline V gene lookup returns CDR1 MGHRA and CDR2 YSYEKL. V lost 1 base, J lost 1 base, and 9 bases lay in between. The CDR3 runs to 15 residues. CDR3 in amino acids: CASSQVERGTDTQYF. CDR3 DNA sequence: TGCGCCAGCAGCCAAGTGGAGCGGGGCACAGATACGCAGTATTTT.

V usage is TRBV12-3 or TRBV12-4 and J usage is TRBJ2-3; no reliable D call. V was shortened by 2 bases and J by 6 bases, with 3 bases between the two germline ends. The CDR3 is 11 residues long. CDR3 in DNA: TGTGCCAGCAGTTTACTGGATACGCAGTATTTT. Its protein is CASSLLDTQYF.

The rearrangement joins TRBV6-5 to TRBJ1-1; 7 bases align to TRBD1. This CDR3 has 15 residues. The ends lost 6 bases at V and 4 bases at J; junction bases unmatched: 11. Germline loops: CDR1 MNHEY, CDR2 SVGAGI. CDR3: CASSSWRQGSTEAFF. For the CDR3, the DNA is TGTGCCAGCAGCTCGTGGCGACAGGGTTCCACTGAAGCTTTCTTT.

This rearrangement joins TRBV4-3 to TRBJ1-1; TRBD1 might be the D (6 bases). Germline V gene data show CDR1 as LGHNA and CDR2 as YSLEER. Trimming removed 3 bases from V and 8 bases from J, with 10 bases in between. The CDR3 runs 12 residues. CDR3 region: CASSHLTGEAFF. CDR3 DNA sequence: TGCGCCAGCAGCCACCTAACAGGGGAAGCTTTCTTT.

The chain's CDR3 is CASSPGTRVSNQPQHF. In nucleotides, the CDR3 is TGCGCCAGCAGCCCAGGAACCAGGGTTAGCAATCAGCCCCAGCATTTT. The V gene is TRBV4-1, the J gene TRBJ1-5; TRBD1 is a possible D gene (5 bases). Per the germline V gene, CDR1 is MGHRA and CDR2 is YSYEKL. V lost 4 bases and J 0 bases, leaving 13 bases between the germline ends. This CDR3 is 16 amino acids long.

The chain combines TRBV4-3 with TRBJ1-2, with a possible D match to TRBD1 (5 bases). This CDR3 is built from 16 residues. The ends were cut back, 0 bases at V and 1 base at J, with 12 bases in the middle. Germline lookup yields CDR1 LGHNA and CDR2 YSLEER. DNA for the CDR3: TGCGCCAGCAGCCAAGAGACACGGGGGATTAACTATGGCTACACCTTC. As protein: CASSQETRGINYGYTF.

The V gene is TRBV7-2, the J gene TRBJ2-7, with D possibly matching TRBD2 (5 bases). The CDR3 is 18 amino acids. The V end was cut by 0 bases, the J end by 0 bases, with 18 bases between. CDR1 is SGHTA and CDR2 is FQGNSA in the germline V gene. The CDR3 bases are TGTGCCAGCAGCTTAGCGCGGCGCGGTCAGCGGTACTCCTACGAGCAGTACTTC. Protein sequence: CASSLARRGQRYSYEQYF.

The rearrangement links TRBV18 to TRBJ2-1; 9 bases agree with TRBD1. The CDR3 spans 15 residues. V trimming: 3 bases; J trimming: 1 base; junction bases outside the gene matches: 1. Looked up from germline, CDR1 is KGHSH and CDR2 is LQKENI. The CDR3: CASSPGTGSYNEQFF. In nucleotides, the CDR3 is TGTGCCAGCTCACCGGGGACAGGGTCCTACAATGAGCAGTTCTTC.

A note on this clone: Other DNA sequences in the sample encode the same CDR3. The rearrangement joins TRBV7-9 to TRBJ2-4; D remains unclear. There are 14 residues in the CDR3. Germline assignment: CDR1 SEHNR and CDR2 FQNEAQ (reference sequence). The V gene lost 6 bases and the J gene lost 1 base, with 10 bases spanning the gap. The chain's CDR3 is CASSPELAKNIQYF. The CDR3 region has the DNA TGTGCCAGCAGTCCCGAGTTGGCCAAAAACATTCAGTACTTC.

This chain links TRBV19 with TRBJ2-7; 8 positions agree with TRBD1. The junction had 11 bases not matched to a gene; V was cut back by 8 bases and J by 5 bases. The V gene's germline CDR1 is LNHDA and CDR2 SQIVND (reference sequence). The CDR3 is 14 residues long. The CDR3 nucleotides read TGTGCCAGTGGCCAGGGGGCCCCTAATGACGAGCAGTACTTC. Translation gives CASGQGAPNDEQYF.

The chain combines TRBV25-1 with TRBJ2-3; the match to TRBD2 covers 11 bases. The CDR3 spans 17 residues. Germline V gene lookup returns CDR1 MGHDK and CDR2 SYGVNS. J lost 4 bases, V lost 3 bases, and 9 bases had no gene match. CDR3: CASSDLPLAGGADTQYF. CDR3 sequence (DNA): TGTGCCAGCAGTGACCTCCCCCTAGCGGGAGGCGCAGATACGCAGTATTTT.

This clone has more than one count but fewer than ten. The CDR3 loop is CASSLDPTGYTF. As DNA, the CDR3 is TGTGCCAGCAGCTTAGATCCTACCGGCTACACCTTC. The chain couples TRBV7-9 to TRBJ1-2; D not resolved. CDR3 length: 12 residues. Between the trimmed V and J ends, which lost 1 base and 8 bases, there was a span of 8 bases. Germline V lookup: CDR1 SEHNR, CDR2 FQNEAQ (reference sequence). Complete variable domain (other parts from reference TRBV7-9 and TRBJ1-2): DTGVSQNPRHKITKRGQNVTFRCDPISEHNRLYWYRQTLGQGPEFLTYFQNEAQLEKSRLLSDRFSAERPKGSFSTLEIQRTEQGDSAMYLCASSLDPTGYTFGSGTRLTVV.

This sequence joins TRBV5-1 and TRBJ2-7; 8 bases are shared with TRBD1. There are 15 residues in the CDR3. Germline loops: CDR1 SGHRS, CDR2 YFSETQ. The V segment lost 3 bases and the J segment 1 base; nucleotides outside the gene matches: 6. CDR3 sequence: CASSSGGPMSYEQYF. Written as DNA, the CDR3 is TGCGCCAGCAGCTCAGGGGGCCCAATGTCCTACGAGCAGTACTTC. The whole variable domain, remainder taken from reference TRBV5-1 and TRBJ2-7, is KAGVTQTPRYLIKTRGQQVTLSCSPISGHRSVSWYQQTPGQGLQFLFEYFSETQRNKGNFPGRFSGRQFSNSRSEMNVSTLELGDSALYLCASSSGGPMSYEQYFGPGTRLTVT.